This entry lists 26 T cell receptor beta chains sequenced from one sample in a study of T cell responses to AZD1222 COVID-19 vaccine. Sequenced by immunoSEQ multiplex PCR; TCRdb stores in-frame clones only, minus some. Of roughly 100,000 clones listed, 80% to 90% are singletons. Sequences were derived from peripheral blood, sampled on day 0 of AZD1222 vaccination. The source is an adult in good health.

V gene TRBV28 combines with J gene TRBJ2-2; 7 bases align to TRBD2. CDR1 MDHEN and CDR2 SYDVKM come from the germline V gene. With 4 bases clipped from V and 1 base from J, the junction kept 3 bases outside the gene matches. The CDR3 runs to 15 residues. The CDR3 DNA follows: TGTGCCAGCAGTTGGCTAGCGGTGAACACCGGGGAGCTGTTTTTT. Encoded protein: CASSWLAVNTGELFF.

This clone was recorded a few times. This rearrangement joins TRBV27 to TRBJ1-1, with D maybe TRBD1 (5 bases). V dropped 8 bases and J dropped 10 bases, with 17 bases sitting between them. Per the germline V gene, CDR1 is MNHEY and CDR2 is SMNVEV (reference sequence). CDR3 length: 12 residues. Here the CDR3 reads CASLGDQSRAFF. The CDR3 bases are TGTGCCAGCTTGGGGGATCAGAGTAGAGCTTTCTTT.

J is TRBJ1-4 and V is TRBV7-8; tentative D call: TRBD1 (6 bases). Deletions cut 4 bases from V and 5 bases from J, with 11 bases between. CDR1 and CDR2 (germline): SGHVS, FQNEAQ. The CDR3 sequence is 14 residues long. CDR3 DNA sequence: TGTGCCAGCAGCTCACAGGGAGGGAATGAAAAACTGTTTTTT. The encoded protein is CASSSQGGNEKLFF.

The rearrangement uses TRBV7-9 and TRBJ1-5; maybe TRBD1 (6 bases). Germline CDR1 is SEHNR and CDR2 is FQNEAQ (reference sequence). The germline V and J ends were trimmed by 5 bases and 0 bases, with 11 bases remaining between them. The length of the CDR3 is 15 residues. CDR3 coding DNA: TGTGCCAGCAGCCAAGGGGGAGATAGCAATCAGCCCCAGCATTTT. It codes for CASSQGGDSNQPQHF.

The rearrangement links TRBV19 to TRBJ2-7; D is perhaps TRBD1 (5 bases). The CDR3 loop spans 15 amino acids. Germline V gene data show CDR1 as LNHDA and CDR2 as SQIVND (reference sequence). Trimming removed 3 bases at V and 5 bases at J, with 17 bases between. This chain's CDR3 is CASSITTTGRNEQYF. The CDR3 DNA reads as TGTGCCAGTAGTATTACGACAACAGGTAGGAACGAGCAGTACTTC.

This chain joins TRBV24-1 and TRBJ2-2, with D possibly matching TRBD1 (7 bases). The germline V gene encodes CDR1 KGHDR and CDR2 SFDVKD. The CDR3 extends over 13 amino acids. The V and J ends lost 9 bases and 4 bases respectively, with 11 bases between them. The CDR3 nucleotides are TGTGCCACCGCGGGACAGAGCACCGGGGAGCTGTTTTTT. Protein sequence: CATAGQSTGELFF.

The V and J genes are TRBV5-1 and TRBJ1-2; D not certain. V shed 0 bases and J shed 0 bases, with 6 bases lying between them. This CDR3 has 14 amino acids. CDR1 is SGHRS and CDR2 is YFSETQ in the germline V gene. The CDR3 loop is CASSLASANYGYTF. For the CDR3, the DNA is TGCGCCAGCAGCTTGGCGTCAGCTAACTATGGCTACACCTTC. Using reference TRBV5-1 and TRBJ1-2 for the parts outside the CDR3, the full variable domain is KAGVTQTPRYLIKTRGQQVTLSCSPISGHRSVSWYQQTPGQGLQFLFEYFSETQRNKGNFPGRFSGRQFSNSRSEMNVSTLELGDSALYLCASSLASANYGYTFGSGTRLTVV.

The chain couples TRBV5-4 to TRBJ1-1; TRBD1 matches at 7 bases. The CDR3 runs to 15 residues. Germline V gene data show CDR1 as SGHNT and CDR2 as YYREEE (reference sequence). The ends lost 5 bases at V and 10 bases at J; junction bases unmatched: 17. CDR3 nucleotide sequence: TGTGCCAGCAGGAGTGACCGGGACAGAGCTTTGAGAGCTTTCTTT. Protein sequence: CASRSDRDRALRAFF.

The CDR3 sequence is CASSATGGNQPQHF. CDR3 DNA sequence: TGTGCCAGCAGCGCGACAGGGGGCAATCAGCCCCAGCATTTT. J is TRBJ1-5 and V is TRBV6-5; 8 bases are a match to TRBD1. The V segment lost 6 bases and the J segment 2 bases; nucleotides outside the gene matches: 3. The CDR3 length is 14 residues. Germline V gene sequence: CDR1 MNHEY, CDR2 SVGAGI.

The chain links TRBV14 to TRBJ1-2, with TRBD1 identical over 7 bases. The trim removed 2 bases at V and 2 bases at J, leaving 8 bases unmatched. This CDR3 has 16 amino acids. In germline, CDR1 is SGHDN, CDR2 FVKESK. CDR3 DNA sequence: TGTGCCAGCAGCCAACACGGACAGGCTTCAAACTATGGCTACACCTTC. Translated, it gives CASSQHGQASNYGYTF. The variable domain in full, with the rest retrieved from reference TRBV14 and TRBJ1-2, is EAGVTQFPSHSVIEKGQTVTLRCDPISGHDNLYWYRRVMGKEIKFLLHFVKESKQDESGMPNNRFLAERTGGTYSTLKVQPAELEDSGVYFCASSQHGQASNYGYTFGSGTRLTVV.

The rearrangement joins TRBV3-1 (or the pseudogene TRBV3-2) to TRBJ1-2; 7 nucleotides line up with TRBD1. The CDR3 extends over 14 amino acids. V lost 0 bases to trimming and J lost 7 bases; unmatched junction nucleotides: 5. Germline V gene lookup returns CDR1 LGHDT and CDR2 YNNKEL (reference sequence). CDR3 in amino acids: CASSQDPDRAGYTF. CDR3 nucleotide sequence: TGTGCCAGCAGCCAAGACCCCGACAGGGCTGGCTACACCTTC.

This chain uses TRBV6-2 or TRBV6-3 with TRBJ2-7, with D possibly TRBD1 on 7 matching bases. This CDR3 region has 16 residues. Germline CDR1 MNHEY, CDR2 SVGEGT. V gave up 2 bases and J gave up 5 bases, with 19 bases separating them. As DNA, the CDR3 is TGTGCCAGCAGTTACGATCGCCAGGGGGGCTCGAACGAGCAGTACTTC. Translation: CASSYDRQGGSNEQYF.

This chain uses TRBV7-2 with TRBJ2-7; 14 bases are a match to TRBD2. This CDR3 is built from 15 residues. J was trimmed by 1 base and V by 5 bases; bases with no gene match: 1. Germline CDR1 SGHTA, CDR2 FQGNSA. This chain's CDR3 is CASSGTSGGSYEQYF. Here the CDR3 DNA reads TGTGCCAGCAGCGGGACTAGCGGGGGATCCTACGAGCAGTACTTC.

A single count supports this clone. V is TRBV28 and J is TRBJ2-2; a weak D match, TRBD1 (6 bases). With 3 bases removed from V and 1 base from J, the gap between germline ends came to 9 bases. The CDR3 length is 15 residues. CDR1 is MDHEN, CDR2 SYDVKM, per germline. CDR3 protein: CASSLTGGNTGELFF. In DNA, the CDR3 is TGTGCCAGCAGTTTGACAGGTGGGAACACCGGGGAGCTGTTTTTT. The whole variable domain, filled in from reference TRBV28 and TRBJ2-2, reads DVKVTQSSRYLVKRTGEKVFLECVQDMDHENMFWYRQDPGLGLRLIYFSYDVKMKEKGDIPEGYSVSREKKERFSLILESASTNQTSMYLCASSLTGGNTGELFFGEGSRLTVL.

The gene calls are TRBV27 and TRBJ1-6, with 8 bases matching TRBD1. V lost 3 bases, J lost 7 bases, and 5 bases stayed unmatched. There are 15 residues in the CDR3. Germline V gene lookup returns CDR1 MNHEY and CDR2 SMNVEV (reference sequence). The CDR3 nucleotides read TGTGCCAGCAGTTTCGGGACAGGCCCAAATTCACCCCTCCACTTT. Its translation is CASSFGTGPNSPLHF.

The CDR3 is CASSRPRGTGANNEQFF. Written as DNA, the CDR3 is TGTGCCAGCAGCCGCCCCAGGGGGACAGGGGCTAACAATGAGCAGTTCTTC. The rearrangement uses TRBV14 and TRBJ2-1; 10 nucleotides align to TRBD1. The CDR3 extends over 17 amino acids. The germline CDR1 and CDR2 sequences are SGHDN and FVKESK. V shed 4 bases and J 5 bases; nucleotides not matched to a gene: 11. The full variable domain, in which reference TRBV14 and TRBJ2-1 provide the parts outside the CDR3, is EAGVTQFPSHSVIEKGQTVTLRCDPISGHDNLYWYRRVMGKEIKFLLHFVKESKQDESGMPNNRFLAERTGGTYSTLKVQPAELEDSGVYFCASSRPRGTGANNEQFFGPGTRLTVL.

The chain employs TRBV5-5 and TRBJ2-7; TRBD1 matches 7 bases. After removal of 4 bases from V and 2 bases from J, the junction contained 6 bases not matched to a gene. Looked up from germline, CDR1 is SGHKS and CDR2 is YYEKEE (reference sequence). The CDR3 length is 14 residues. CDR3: CASSAHRGAYEQYF. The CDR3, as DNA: TGTGCCAGCAGCGCCCACAGGGGTGCCTACGAGCAGTACTTC. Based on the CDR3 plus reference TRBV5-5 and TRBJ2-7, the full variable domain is DAGVTQSPTHLIKTRGQQVTLRCSPISGHKSVSWYQQVLGQGPQFIFQYYEKEERGRGNFPDRFSARQFPNYSSELNVNALLLGDSALYLCASSAHRGAYEQYFGPGTRLTVT.

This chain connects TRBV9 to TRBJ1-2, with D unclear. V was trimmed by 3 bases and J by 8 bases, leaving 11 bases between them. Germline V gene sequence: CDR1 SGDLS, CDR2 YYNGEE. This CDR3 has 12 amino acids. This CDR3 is CASSGEVGGYTF. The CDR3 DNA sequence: TGTGCCAGCAGCGGGGAAGTCGGCGGCTACACCTTC.

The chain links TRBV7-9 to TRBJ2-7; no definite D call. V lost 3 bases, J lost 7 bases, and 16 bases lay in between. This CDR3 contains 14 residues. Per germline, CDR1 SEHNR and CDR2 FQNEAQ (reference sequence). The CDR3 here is CASSLGTTLGEQYF. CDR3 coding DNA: TGTGCCAGCAGCTTGGGTACCACACTCGGGGAGCAGTACTTC.

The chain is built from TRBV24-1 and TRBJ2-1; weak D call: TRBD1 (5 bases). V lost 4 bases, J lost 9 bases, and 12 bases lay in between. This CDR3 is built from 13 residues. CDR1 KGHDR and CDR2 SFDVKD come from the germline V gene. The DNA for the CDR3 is TGTGCCACCAGTGACCCTACAGGTTCTGAGCAGTTCTTC. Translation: CATSDPTGSEQFF.

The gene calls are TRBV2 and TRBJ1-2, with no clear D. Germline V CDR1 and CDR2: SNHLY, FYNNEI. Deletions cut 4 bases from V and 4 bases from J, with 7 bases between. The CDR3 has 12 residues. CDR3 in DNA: TGTGCCAGCAGTGCACAGCCCTATGGCTACACCTTC. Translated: CASSAQPYGYTF.

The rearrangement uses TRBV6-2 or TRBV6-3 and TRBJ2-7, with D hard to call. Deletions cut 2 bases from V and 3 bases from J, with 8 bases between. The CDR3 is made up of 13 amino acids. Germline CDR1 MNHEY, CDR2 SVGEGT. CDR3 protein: CASSYQRFYEQYF. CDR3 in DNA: TGTGCCAGCAGTTACCAGCGATTCTACGAGCAGTACTTC.

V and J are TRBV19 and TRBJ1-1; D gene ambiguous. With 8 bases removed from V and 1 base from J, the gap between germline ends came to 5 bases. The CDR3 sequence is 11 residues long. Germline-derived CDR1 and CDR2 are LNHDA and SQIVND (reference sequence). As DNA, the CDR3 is TGTGCCAGTCTCAAGAACACTGAAGCTTTCTTT. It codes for CASLKNTEAFF. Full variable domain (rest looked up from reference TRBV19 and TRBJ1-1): DGGITQSPKYLFRKEGQNVTLSCEQNLNHDAMYWYRQDPGQGLRLIYYSQIVNDFQKGDIAEGYSVSREKKESFPLTVTSAQKNPTAFYLCASLKNTEAFFGQGTRLTVV.

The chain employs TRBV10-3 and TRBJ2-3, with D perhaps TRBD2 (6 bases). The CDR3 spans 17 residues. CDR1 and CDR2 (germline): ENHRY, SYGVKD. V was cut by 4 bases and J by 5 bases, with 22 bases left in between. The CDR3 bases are TGTGCCATCAGTGTAAGGGAGCTAGCGCAAAAATTAGATACGCAGTATTTT. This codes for CAISVRELAQKLDTQYF.

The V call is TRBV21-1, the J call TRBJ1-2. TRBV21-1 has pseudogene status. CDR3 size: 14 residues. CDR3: CASSFPGPNYGYTF. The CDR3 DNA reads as TGTGCCAGCAGCTTTCCCGGGCCCAACTATGGCTACACCTTC.

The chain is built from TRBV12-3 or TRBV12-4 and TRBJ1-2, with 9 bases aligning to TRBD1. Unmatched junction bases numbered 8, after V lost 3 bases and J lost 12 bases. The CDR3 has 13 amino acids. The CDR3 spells CASSFWDRDNNTF. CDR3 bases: TGTGCCAGCAGTTTTTGGGACAGGGACAATAACACCTTC.